This T cell receptor beta chain was captured by sequencing in a study of T cell responses to AZD1222 COVID-19 vaccine. The study, taken as a whole, reports: Distributed over spike, vaccine-associated CD4 TCRs predominated at 160-218 and 743-854. Every sample of the repertoires postdated the peak T cell response. Receipt of two AZD1222 doses was followed by a rise in Spike-specific TCR breadth and depth.

A note on this clone: Its antigen is unknown.

J lost 3 bases, V lost 1 base, and 9 bases had no gene match. The CDR3 is 17 amino acids. Germline V gene data show CDR1 as LGHNT and CDR2 as FRNRAP. The protocol was immunoSEQ multiplex PCR, while the TCRdb copy is restricted to in-frame clones and leaves out a portion. The sample records approximately 160,000 clones, around 87% being singletons. The chain is built from TRBV12-5 and TRBJ1-3; 7 nucleotides line up with TRBD1. This specimen consisted of peripheral blood, obtained on day 0 of AZD1222 vaccination. The sequence came from an adult in good health. The CDR3 region is CASGLALSQGSGNTIYF. Here the CDR3 DNA reads TGTGCTAGTGGTTTGGCCCTCTCACAGGGGAGTGGAAACACCATATATTTT.